The 13 T cell receptor beta chains below come from one sample, sequenced in a study of T cells in Graves' hyperthyroidism and ophthalmopathy. Amplification of TCR beta CDR3 regions was performed using RNA transcripts as template. A first-round RT-PCR of the TCR CDR3 used the HTBI primer set. Via MiXCR, TCRdb re-called the multiplex PCR reads, giving one row per CDR3 protein. The data show roughly 200,000 distinct CDR3 sequences, around 18% seen once. Sequencing input: blood. These receptors originate from a man aged 35-49 years with Graves' hyperthyroidism.

In its sample, this clonotype was seen many times. The rearrangement uses TRBV19 and TRBJ2-1; weak D call: TRBD1 (6 bases). The CDR3 runs 13 residues. Germline values: CDR1 LNHDA, CDR2 SQIVND (reference sequence). The V end was cut by 7 bases, the J end by 9 bases, with 16 bases between. Here the CDR3 reads CASMRTGLGEQFF. The CDR3 DNA follows: TGTGCCAGTATGCGAACAGGGTTGGGTGAGCAGTTCTTC. The full variable domain, completed using reference TRBV19 and TRBJ2-1, is DGGITQSPKYLFRKEGQNVTLSCEQNLNHDAMYWYRQDPGQGLRLIYYSQIVNDFQKGDIAEGYSVSREKKESFPLTVTSAQKNPTAFYLCASMRTGLGEQFFGPGTRLTVL.

This clonotype was picked up many times. The gene calls are TRBV28 and TRBJ1-2; a weak D match, TRBD1 (5 bases). Between the trimmed V and J ends, which lost 4 bases and 3 bases, there was a span of 12 bases. This CDR3 has 14 amino acids. Per the germline V gene, CDR1 is MDHEN and CDR2 is SYDVKM. The CDR3 sequence is CASSWSGRDYGYTF. The CDR3 bases are TGTGCCAGCAGTTGGTCAGGGCGCGACTATGGCTACACCTTC.

In this sample, this clonotype turned up many times. The V and J genes are TRBV7-2 and TRBJ2-7; D remains unclear. The V gene's germline CDR1 is SGHTA and CDR2 FQGNSA. Between the trimmed V and J ends, which lost 1 base and 6 bases, there was a span of 10 bases. This CDR3 is built from 13 residues. CDR3 coding DNA: TGTGCCAGCAGCTTAGGGCAGGTGGGCGAGCAGTACTTC. Protein: CASSLGQVGEQYF.

This clonotype was counted at least ten times. This rearrangement joins TRBV20-1 to TRBJ2-7; 12 bases fit TRBD2. The CDR3 spans 15 residues. V was pared by 6 bases and J by 4 bases, with 10 bases of the junction left unmatched. Per the germline V gene, CDR1 is DFQATT and CDR2 is SNEGSKA (reference sequence). Here the CDR3 DNA reads TGCAGTGCCCAAGCCACTAGCGGGGGGCGGTACGAGCAGTACTTC. It specifies CSAQATSGGRYEQYF.

The chain links TRBV11-2 to TRBJ2-7; TRBD1 matches at 9 bases. The trim removed 5 bases at V and 5 bases at J, leaving 13 bases unmatched. This CDR3 is built from 16 residues. Germline CDR1 SGHAT, CDR2 FQNNGV. CDR3 bases: TGTGCCAGCAGCGCCCGACTCGGGACAGGGCCCCACGAGCAGTACTTC. Its protein is CASSARLGTGPHEQYF.

This chain links TRBV13 with TRBJ2-3, with 10 bases that match TRBD2. This CDR3 has 17 residues. The J segment lost 0 bases and the V segment lost 5 bases, leaving 8 bases of the junction unmatched. In germline, CDR1 is PRHDT, CDR2 FYEKMQ (reference sequence). CDR3 sequence (DNA): TGTGCCAGCAGCGCAAGACTAGCGGGTATAAGCACAGATACGCAGTATTTT. Translating gives CASSARLAGISTDTQYF.

At least ten counts were recorded for this clonotype. The chain recombines TRBV27 with TRBJ2-7; the match to TRBD1 covers 10 bases. Germline assignment: CDR1 MNHEY and CDR2 SMNVEV (reference sequence). This CDR3 comprises 15 residues. The ends lost 5 bases at V and 4 bases at J; junction bases unmatched: 8. The CDR3 bases are TGTGCCAGCAGTAAAGGGACAGGGGTAGATTACGAGCAGTACTTC. Protein: CASSKGTGVDYEQYF.

The rearrangement links TRBV4-1 to TRBJ1-1, with 7 bases matching TRBD1. CDR3 length: 14 residues. V gave up 1 base and J gave up 5 bases; unmatched junction bases: 4. Germline CDR1 reads MGHRA; CDR2 reads YSYEKL. DNA of the CDR3: TGCGCCAGCAGCCAAGGGACAGGCTGGACTGAAGCTTTCTTT. Protein sequence: CASSQGTGWTEAFF.

This clonotype was detected many times. The rearrangement links TRBV20-1 to TRBJ2-7; D not certain. Germline V gives CDR1 DFQATT, CDR2 SNEGSKA (reference sequence). Trimming cost V 1 base and J 3 bases, with 16 bases left between them. This CDR3 is built from 15 residues. The CDR3, as DNA: TGCAGTGCTAGAGCCCCCCGGCAGGCAAGCTACGAGCAGTACTTC. Its translation is CSARAPRQASYEQYF.

This sequence joins TRBV28 and TRBJ2-5, with D hard to call. Between the trimmed V and J ends, which lost 4 bases and 0 bases, there was a span of 12 bases. The CDR3 contains 15 residues. Per germline, CDR1 MDHEN and CDR2 SYDVKM. CDR3 coding DNA: TGTGCCAGCAGTTCGGATAGGGTGTACCAAGAGACCCAGTACTTC. As protein: CASSSDRVYQETQYF.

This clonotype was seen ten or more times. The chain joins TRBV24-1 to TRBJ2-5; weak D call: TRBD2 (6 bases). With 8 bases removed from V and 1 base from J, the gap between germline ends came to 10 bases. CDR1 and CDR2 (germline): KGHDR, SFDVKD. The CDR3 totals 13 residues. CDR3 sequence reads: CATIARGQETQYF. In DNA, the CDR3 is TGTGCCACCATCGCGCGGGGCCAAGAGACCCAGTACTTC.

This clonotype was picked up many times. At one end, the junction sequence differs from germline, possibly due to a read error. The genes are TRBV7-7 and TRBJ2-7; 9 bases align to TRBD1. Germline-derived CDR1 and CDR2 are SSHAT and FNYEAQ (reference sequence). CDR3 length: 16 residues. The CDR3 DNA reads TGTGCTAGCAGCTTAGGCGGGACAGGGAGCTCCTACGAGCAGTACTTC. This codes for CASSLGGTGSSYEQYF.

This clonotype was recorded a few times. The V and J genes are TRBV4-1 and TRBJ2-7, with D maybe TRBD2 (5 bases). CDR1 and CDR2 from the germline V gene are MGHRA and YSYEKL. There are 17 residues in the CDR3. The V and J ends lost 1 base and 1 base respectively, with 17 bases between them. The CDR3 DNA reads as TGCGCCAGCAGCCAAGGGTTGGGCACGAGGAGGTCCTACGAGCAGTACTTC. The encoded protein is CASSQGLGTRRSYEQYF.